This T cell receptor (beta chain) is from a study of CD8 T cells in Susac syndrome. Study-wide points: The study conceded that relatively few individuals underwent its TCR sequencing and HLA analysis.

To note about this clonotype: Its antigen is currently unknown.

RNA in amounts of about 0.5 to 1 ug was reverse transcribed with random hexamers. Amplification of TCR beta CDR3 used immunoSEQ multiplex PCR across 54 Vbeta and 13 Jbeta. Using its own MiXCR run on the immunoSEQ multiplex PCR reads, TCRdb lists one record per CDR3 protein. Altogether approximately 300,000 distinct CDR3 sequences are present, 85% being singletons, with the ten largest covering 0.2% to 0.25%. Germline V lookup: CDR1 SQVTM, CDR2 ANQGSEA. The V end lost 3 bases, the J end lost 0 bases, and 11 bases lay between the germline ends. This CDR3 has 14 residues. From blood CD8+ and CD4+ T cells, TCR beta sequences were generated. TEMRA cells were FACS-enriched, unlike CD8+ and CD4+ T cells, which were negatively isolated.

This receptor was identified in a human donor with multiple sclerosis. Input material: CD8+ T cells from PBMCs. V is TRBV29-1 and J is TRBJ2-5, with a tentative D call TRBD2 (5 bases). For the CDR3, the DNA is TGCAGCGTTGAGGCTACGGGGTACCAAGAGACCCAGTACTTC. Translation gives CSVEATGYQETQYF.